One and the same sample provided the 25 T cell receptor beta chains below, sequenced in a study of blood T cells in healthy people across ages. Then a second PCR, running roughly 7 to 11 cycles, was carried out with a sample-barcoded 5' primer and a J-beta primer mix. One entry per CDR3 protein, called by TCRdb with MiXCR from the 5' RACE reads. The repertoire includes 1.5 million to 2 million distinct CDR3 sequences, approximately 40% of them detected once, and roughly 23% sits in the top ten. What was sequenced was blood. The receptor set was obtained from a human donor in good health.

The chain is built from TRBV29-1 and TRBJ1-2, with D unclear. This CDR3 has 12 residues. CDR1 is SQVTM, CDR2 ANQGSEA, per germline. V dropped 3 bases and J dropped 5 bases, with 10 bases sitting between them. CDR3 DNA: TGCAGCGTTGAGGAGGTCCAATATGGCTACACCTTC. It codes for CSVEEVQYGYTF.

V and J are TRBV5-1 and TRBJ1-1, with 7 positions matching TRBD1. CDR3 length equals 12 residues. Germline values: CDR1 SGHRS, CDR2 YFSETQ. Trimming took 2 bases from V and 10 from J; bases not matched to a gene: 5. CDR3 loop: CASSFSRQGAFF. The CDR3 DNA is TGCGCCAGCAGCTTTTCCAGACAGGGAGCTTTCTTT. The full variable domain, its missing parts supplied by reference TRBV5-1 and TRBJ1-1, is KAGVTQTPRYLIKTRGQQVTLSCSPISGHRSVSWYQQTPGQGLQFLFEYFSETQRNKGNFPGRFSGRQFSNSRSEMNVSTLELGDSALYLCASSFSRQGAFFGQGTRLTVV.

The chain carries TRBV27 and TRBJ1-1; 7 bases match TRBD1. From germline, CDR1 is MNHEY and CDR2 SMNVEV (reference sequence). The trim removed 7 bases at V and 3 bases at J, leaving 8 bases unmatched. The CDR3 totals 14 residues. CDR3 in DNA: TGTGCCAGCAAACAGGGGTCCCAAGACACTGAAGCTTTCTTT. Protein: CASKQGSQDTEAFF.

This clonotype was observed many times. The chain recombines TRBV6-2 or TRBV6-3 with TRBJ2-1; perhaps TRBD2 as D (6 bases). Trimming took 7 bases from V and 6 from J, leaving 10 bases between them. The CDR3 covers 12 residues. The V gene's germline CDR1 is MNHEY and CDR2 SVGEGT. CDR3 sequence (DNA): TGTGCCAGCACCACGCGGGGCAATGAGCAGTTCTTC. Its protein product is CASTTRGNEQFF.

The chain carries TRBV18 and TRBJ2-7; D possibly corresponds to TRBD2 (5 bases). Germline CDR1 is KGHSH and CDR2 is LQKENI. The CDR3 length is 14 residues. V was pared by 3 bases and J by 0 bases, with 9 bases between. The CDR3 reads CASSPQAASYEQYF. The CDR3 DNA sequence: TGTGCCAGCTCACCTCAAGCGGCCTCCTACGAGCAGTACTTC.

Remarks on this clonotype: The junction departs from the called germline gene at one end, perhaps through a read error. The rearrangement uses TRBV12-3 or TRBV12-4 and TRBJ1-1; D perhaps matches TRBD1 (6 bases). The CDR3 consists of 14 residues. CDR3 residues: CASSPGTPNTGAFF. CDR3 DNA: TGTGCCAGCAGTCCCGGGACACCGAACACTGGAGCTTTCTTT.

This clonotype was counted only a few times. This chain joins TRBV5-1 and TRBJ2-4; D possibly matches TRBD1 or TRBD2 (6 bases each). The J call is uncertain, as TRBJ2-7 better fits the DNA end. The CDR3 is 15 amino acids. Germline V lookup: CDR1 SGHRS, CDR2 YFSETQ. CDR3 nucleotides: TGCGCCAGCAGCCTGCCCGGGGGCAGGGGATACGAGCAGTACTTC. As protein: CASSLPGGRGYEQYF.

A remark on this clonotype: The junction differs from germline at one of its ends, possibly a read error. The genes are TRBV27 and TRBJ2-5; D uncertain. Germline V gene lookup returns CDR1 MNHEY and CDR2 SMNVEV (reference sequence). The CDR3 covers 12 residues. Here the CDR3 DNA reads TGTGTCAGCTGGTCCGCCAGGGAGACCCAGTACTTC. Amino acids: CVSWSARETQYF.

Turning to this clonotype: A junction end diverges from the germline sequence, so it may reflect a read error. The chain joins TRBV7-9 to TRBJ2-3, with D hard to call. The CDR3 covers 14 residues. Per germline, CDR1 SEHNR and CDR2 FQNEAQ (reference sequence). In DNA, the CDR3 is TGTTCCAGCAGCTTAGATGGTGGCACAGATACGCAGTATTTT. This translates into CSSSLDGGTDTQYF. Complete variable domain (other parts from reference TRBV7-9 and TRBJ2-3): DTGVSQNPRHKITKRGQNVTFRCDPISEHNRLYWYRQTLGQGPEFLTYFQNEAQLEKSRLLSDRFSAERPKGSFSTLEIQRTEQGDSAMYLCSSSLDGGTDTQYFGPGTRLTVL.

V is TRBV5-6 and J is TRBJ1-1; a weak D match, TRBD1 (5 bases). This CDR3 is 16 amino acids long. The ends were cut back, 0 bases at V and 1 base at J, with 13 bases in the middle. Germline V gives CDR1 SGHDT, CDR2 YYEEEE. CDR3 sequence reads: CASSLGLGTANTEAFF. Written as DNA, the CDR3 is TGTGCCAGCAGCTTGGGACTCGGGACGGCGAACACTGAAGCTTTCTTT.

As for this clonotype: At one of its ends the junction is not consistent with the germline gene, which may arise from a read error. V gene TRBV4-1 combines with J gene TRBJ2-2; weak D call: TRBD2 (6 bases). Germline CDR1 reads MGHRA; CDR2 reads YSYEKL. The CDR3 loop spans 15 amino acids. The CDR3 spells CAGSNRLANTGELFF. CDR3 DNA sequence: TGCGCCGGCAGCAACAGACTAGCGAACACCGGGGAGCTGTTTTTT.

This clonotype was observed a few times. The rearrangement joins TRBV9 to TRBJ2-4; D is uncertain. The CDR3 covers 13 residues. CDR1 and CDR2 from the germline V gene are SGDLS and YYNGEE. V lost 4 bases and J 4 bases, leaving 9 bases between the germline ends. CDR3 region: CASSSSQKNIQYF. The CDR3 bases are TGTGCCAGCAGCTCAAGCCAAAAAAACATTCAGTACTTC.

The V call is TRBV7-9, the J call TRBJ1-5; D not resolved. Per the germline V gene, CDR1 is SEHNR and CDR2 is FQNEAQ (reference sequence). Deletions cut 4 bases from V and 9 bases from J, with 10 bases between. This CDR3 spans 12 amino acids. The CDR3 coding sequence is TGTGCCAGCAGCTCCCTCCCAGGGCCCCAGCATTTT. Translated: CASSSLPGPQHF.

The genes are TRBV2 and TRBJ1-2; TRBD1 agrees at 9 bases. J was trimmed by 3 bases and V by 10 bases; bases with no gene match: 3. Per germline, CDR1 SNHLY and CDR2 FYNNEI. The CDR3 totals 12 residues. CDR3 in amino acids: CAIRTGDYGYTF. CDR3 bases: TGTGCCATACGGACAGGGGACTATGGCTACACCTTC.

The V call is TRBV14, the J call TRBJ2-1; D not resolved. The length of the CDR3 is 17 residues. Germline V gene data show CDR1 as SGHDN and CDR2 as FVKESK. The V gene lost 0 bases and the J gene lost 4 bases, with 16 bases spanning the gap. Here the CDR3 DNA reads TGTGCCAGCAGCCAAGATCATGGCGGAACTATGTACAATGAGCAGTTCTTC. Translation gives CASSQDHGGTMYNEQFF.

The chain couples TRBV5-1 to TRBJ1-2; D gene uncertain. The CDR3 sequence is 12 residues long. Germline CDR1 is SGHRS and CDR2 is YFSETQ. V was pared by 4 bases and J by 8 bases, with 12 bases between. For the CDR3, the DNA is TGCGCCAGCAGCGAGGACCCGGGAGGCTACACCTTC. Translation gives CASSEDPGGYTF.

The chain has TRBV20-1 and TRBJ2-1; TRBD2 matches 9 bases. With V trimmed by 2 bases and J by 0 bases, 2 bases remained unmatched. Looked up from germline, CDR1 is DFQATT and CDR2 is SNEGSKA (reference sequence). The CDR3 sequence is 15 residues long. For the CDR3, the DNA is TGCAGTGCTAGAAGAGCGGGGGGCTCCTACAATGAGCAGTTCTTC. Its protein product is CSARRAGGSYNEQFF.

This clonotype was counted only a few times. The V gene is TRBV29-1, the J gene TRBJ2-3; D assignment may be TRBD1 or TRBD2 (5 bases each). CDR3 length equals 13 residues. Trimming stripped 5 bases from V and 2 bases from J, with 11 bases between. Germline lookup yields CDR1 SQVTM and CDR2 ANQGSEA. CDR3 loop: CSVLSGTTDTQYF. CDR3 DNA: TGCAGCGTTCTCTCGGGGACCACAGATACGCAGTATTTT.

This chain joins TRBV12-3 or TRBV12-4 and TRBJ2-2; 8 bases map to TRBD2. The CDR3 has 14 amino acids. V trimming: 6 bases; J trimming: 7 bases; junction bases outside the gene matches: 7. The CDR3 DNA reads TGTGCCAGCAGCTCCGGGGGGGCCGGCGGGGAGCTGTTTTTT. Translated, it gives CASSSGGAGGELFF.

This clonotype was detected once. One end of the junction does not line up with germline, which may come from a read error. The chain joins TRBV7-2 to TRBJ1-5, with TRBD1 matching over 7 bases. This CDR3 contains 13 residues. Germline V gene lookup returns CDR1 SGHTA and CDR2 FQGNSA. The CDR3 loop reads CASSADRVQPQHF. The CDR3 coding sequence is TGCGCCAGCAGCGCAGACAGGGTCCAGCCCCAGCATTTT.

The chain has TRBV7-2 and TRBJ2-7; unclear D gene. V lost 0 bases to trimming and J lost 2 bases, with 8 bases between them. Germline values: CDR1 SGHTA, CDR2 FQGNSA. This CDR3 region has 14 residues. Here the CDR3 reads CASSLADGTYEQYF. In DNA, the CDR3 is TGTGCCAGCAGCTTAGCGGACGGAACCTACGAGCAGTACTTC.

This sequence joins TRBV12-3 or TRBV12-4 and TRBJ2-1, with a possible D match to TRBD2 (6 bases). The CDR3 is 14 amino acids. Trimming removed 5 bases from V and 6 bases from J, with 14 bases in between. The CDR3 spells CASSKTRGRNEQFF. The CDR3 nucleotides are TGTGCCAGCAGTAAGACTAGGGGTCGCAATGAGCAGTTCTTC.

Only a few counts were recorded for this clonotype. The CDR3 loop reads CSARRTGHYGYTF. The CDR3 nucleotides are TGCAGTGCTCGTCGGACAGGGCACTATGGCTACACCTTC. The V call is TRBV20-1, the J call TRBJ1-2; 8 bases align to TRBD1. The CDR3 sequence is 13 residues long. CDR1 and CDR2 (germline): DFQATT, SNEGSKA (reference sequence). The trim removed 5 bases at V and 3 bases at J, leaving 5 bases unmatched.

The chain couples TRBV4-1 to TRBJ1-2; no clear D gene. Germline V gene sequence: CDR1 MGHRA, CDR2 YSYEKL. The CDR3 is 16 residues long. Trimming removed 0 bases at V and 0 bases at J, with 11 bases between. The chain's CDR3 is CASSQDRARSNYGYTF. The CDR3 DNA reads TGCGCCAGCAGCCAAGATCGGGCTAGATCTAACTATGGCTACACCTTC.

This sequence joins TRBV15 and TRBJ1-2, with 7 nucleotides matching TRBD1. CDR3 length: 13 residues. In germline, CDR1 is LNHNV, CDR2 YYDKDF (reference sequence). The J segment lost 8 bases and the V segment lost 3 bases, leaving 6 bases of the junction unmatched. As DNA, the CDR3 is TGTGCCACCAGCAGCGACAGGGAAAGGGGCTACACCTTC. Translated: CATSSDRERGYTF.